What follows are 27 T cell receptor beta chains derived from one specimen sequenced in a study of blood T cell repertoires in COVID-19. TCRdb's copy holds only in-frame clones and misses some; the assay was immunoSEQ multiplex PCR. Of around 68,000 clones listed, 75% to 90% are singletons. The source material was peripheral blood. These receptors were obtained from a man between 50 and 59 years old with active COVID-19.

The chain is built from TRBV7-8 and TRBJ1-1, with TRBD1 as a possible D gene (6 bases). Per germline, CDR1 SGHVS and CDR2 FQNEAQ. Trimming stripped 1 base from V and 4 bases from J, with 10 bases between. The CDR3 is made up of 14 amino acids. Here the CDR3 reads CASSLGGQSTEAFF. The CDR3 nucleotides are TGTGCCAGCAGCTTAGGGGGACAATCCACTGAAGCTTTCTTT.

The V gene is TRBV2, the J gene TRBJ1-1; 7 nucleotides align to TRBD1. The germline V gene encodes CDR1 SNHLY and CDR2 FYNNEI. The CDR3 runs 13 residues. The V segment lost 8 bases and the J segment 5 bases; nucleotides outside the gene matches: 8. The CDR3 protein is CASFGARGTEAFF. The CDR3 region has the DNA TGTGCCAGCTTCGGGGCCAGGGGGACTGAAGCTTTCTTT.

This chain uses TRBV2 with TRBJ2-7; 7 nucleotides line up with TRBD2. Germline V gene data show CDR1 as SNHLY and CDR2 as FYNNEI. The length of the CDR3 is 13 residues. Trimming at V came to 5 bases and at J to 3 bases, leaving 4 bases not matched to a gene. This CDR3 reads CASSWTSLYEQYF. The CDR3, as DNA: TGTGCCAGCAGTTGGACTAGTCTCTACGAGCAGTACTTC.

The genes are TRBV7-2 and TRBJ2-1; D is unclear. Looked up from germline, CDR1 is SGHTA and CDR2 is FQGNSA. V lost 1 base and J 4 bases, leaving 5 bases between the germline ends. The CDR3 is 13 residues long. As DNA, the CDR3 is TGTGCCAGCAGCTTAGTGGAGTACAATGAGCAGTTCTTC. Its protein is CASSLVEYNEQFF.

V gene TRBV6-5 combines with J gene TRBJ1-4; no clear D gene. The germline V gene encodes CDR1 MNHEY and CDR2 SVGAGI. Trimming shortened V by 8 bases and J by 7 bases, and 17 bases separated the two germline ends. This CDR3 comprises 14 residues. In nucleotides, the CDR3 is TGTGCCAGCCGCGGCCCCCTCGGAAGTGAAAAACTGTTTTTT. Its protein is CASRGPLGSEKLFF.

The CDR3 spells CASSVPGQGFCFGYTF. CDR3 coding DNA: TGTGCCAGCAGCGTTCCGGGACAGGGGTTTTGTTTTGGCTACACCTTC. J is TRBJ1-2 and V is TRBV21-1; the DNA was not used to check the table's D call, TRBD1. TRBV21-1 counts as a pseudogene. The CDR3 is made up of 16 amino acids.

The V and J genes are TRBV15 and TRBJ2-3; weak D call: TRBD2 (6 bases). The germline V and J ends were trimmed by 0 bases and 6 bases, with 13 bases remaining between them. This CDR3 spans 15 amino acids. CDR1 is LNHNV and CDR2 is YYDKDF in the germline V gene (reference sequence). The CDR3 nucleotides read TGTGCCACCAGCAGAGACGGAGGGTGGTCGGATACGCAGTATTTT. It codes for CATSRDGGWSDTQYF.

This chain connects TRBV2 to TRBJ1-1, with 10 bases aligning to TRBD1. This CDR3 comprises 15 residues. The V gene's germline CDR1 is SNHLY and CDR2 FYNNEI. The J segment lost 4 bases and the V segment lost 6 bases, leaving 8 bases of the junction unmatched. DNA for the CDR3: TGTGCCAGCAGACGGACAGGGGGTACATTCACTGAAGCTTTCTTT. It codes for CASRRTGGTFTEAFF. The complete variable domain, with remaining parts taken from reference TRBV2 and TRBJ1-1, reads EPEVTQTPSHQVTQMGQEVILRCVPISNHLYFYWYRQILGQKVEFLVSFYNNEISEKSEIFDDQFSVERPDGSNFTLKIRSTKLEDSAMYFCASRRTGGTFTEAFFGQGTRLTVV.

V usage is TRBV7-8 and J usage is TRBJ2-7; TRBD2 is a possible D gene (5 bases). CDR3 length: 14 residues. Trimming stripped 0 bases from V and 5 bases from J, with 11 bases between. Per the germline V gene, CDR1 is SGHVS and CDR2 is FQNEAQ. CDR3 DNA: TGTGCCAGCAGCTTAGCAATCCTGCGGGACGAGCAGTACTTC. As protein: CASSLAILRDEQYF. Looking up the rest from reference TRBV7-8 and TRBJ2-7 gives the full variable domain: GAGVSQSPRYKVAKRGQDVALRCDPISGHVSLFWYQQALGQGPEFLTYFQNEAQLDKSGLPSDRFFAERPEGSVSTLKIQRTQQEDSAVYLCASSLAILRDEQYFGPGTRLTVT.

This clone was detected only once. The gene calls are TRBV6-5 and TRBJ2-3; 9 bases are shared with TRBD2. Germline V lookup: CDR1 MNHEY, CDR2 SVGAGI. The CDR3 is made up of 14 amino acids. Losses at the gene ends were 8 bases for V and 3 bases for J; bases not matched to a gene: 6. For the CDR3, the DNA is TGTGCCAGCGGGCGGGGGGGCCGTACAGATACGCAGTATTTT. Translated: CASGRGGRTDTQYF.

This sequence joins TRBV7-2 and TRBJ1-1, with D unresolved. Trimming left V 3 bases short and J 1 base short, with 6 bases between. CDR1 and CDR2 from the germline V gene are SGHTA and FQGNSA. CDR3 size: 13 residues. The CDR3 region has the DNA TGTGCCAGCAGCTTCTGGCCGAACACTGAAGCTTTCTTT. Its protein is CASSFWPNTEAFF.

The V and J genes are TRBV4-1 and TRBJ2-7; TRBD2 agrees at 15 bases. Looked up from germline, CDR1 is MGHRA and CDR2 is YSYEKL. The CDR3 totals 18 residues. The junction had 10 bases not matched to a gene; V was cut back by 4 bases and J by 3 bases. CDR3 nucleotides: TGCGCCAGCAGCCCCCTGGGGGGACTAGCGGGGGGTGTCTACGAGCAGTACTTC. Its translation: CASSPLGGLAGGVYEQYF.

A few counts support this clone. The chain combines TRBV7-2 with TRBJ2-7; 10 bases match TRBD2. The V and J ends lost 4 bases and 0 bases, in that order; junction bases with no gene match: 9. The germline V gene encodes CDR1 SGHTA and CDR2 FQGNSA. This CDR3 is 17 amino acids long. The chain's CDR3 is CASSSRLAGGLSYEQYF. In nucleotides, the CDR3 is TGTGCCAGCAGCTCCAGGTTAGCGGGGGGCCTCTCCTACGAGCAGTACTTC.

The V and J genes are TRBV4-1 and TRBJ2-1; D may be TRBD2 (6 bases). V was cut by 2 bases and J by 7 bases, with 21 bases left in between. The CDR3 runs to 17 residues. The germline V gene has CDR1 MGHRA and CDR2 YSYEKL. The CDR3: CASSQRGRGAAGNEQFF. CDR3 nucleotides: TGCGCCAGCAGCCAAAGGGGCCGTGGAGCGGCGGGGAATGAGCAGTTCTTC.

V is TRBV11-2 and J is TRBJ2-3; D perhaps matches TRBD2 (6 bases). The germline gives CDR1 SGHAT, CDR2 FQNNGV. Trimming took 2 bases from V and 0 from J, leaving 9 bases between them. There are 15 residues in the CDR3. CDR3 sequence: CASSLLGLSTDTQYF. The CDR3 region has the DNA TGTGCCAGCAGCTTACTAGGACTAAGCACAGATACGCAGTATTTT.

V gene TRBV6-1 combines with J gene TRBJ2-2; 13 bases map to TRBD2. Trimming took 4 bases from V and 7 from J; bases not matched to a gene: 9. The germline V gene encodes CDR1 MNHNS and CDR2 SASEGT. CDR3 length: 17 amino acids. The CDR3 is CASSVQLAGGPYGELFF. The DNA of the CDR3 is TGTGCCAGCAGTGTCCAACTAGCGGGGGGGCCCTACGGGGAGCTGTTTTTT.

The table lists this clone with a count of one. The chain carries TRBV6-4 and TRBJ1-1; TRBD1 agrees at 8 bases. The CDR3 has 14 residues. Germline loops: CDR1 MRHNA, CDR2 SNTAGT. V trimming: 6 bases; J trimming: 7 bases; junction bases outside the gene matches: 10. The CDR3 loop reads CASSVGQGTSEAFF. In nucleotides, the CDR3 is TGTGCCAGCAGCGTCGGACAGGGCACAAGTGAAGCTTTCTTT.

V and J are TRBV27 and TRBJ2-2, with TRBD2 as a possible D gene (7 bases). Germline loops: CDR1 MNHEY, CDR2 SMNVEV (reference sequence). V dropped 6 bases and J dropped 3 bases, with 17 bases sitting between them. CDR3 size: 16 residues. CDR3 sequence reads: CASRGHFAGDTGELFF. DNA for the CDR3: TGTGCCAGCAGGGGACATTTTGCGGGGGACACCGGGGAGCTGTTTTTT.

The gene calls are TRBV25-1 and TRBJ1-4; no clear D. Germline assignment: CDR1 MGHDK and CDR2 SYGVNS. V dropped 1 base and J dropped 3 bases, with 9 bases sitting between them. This CDR3 has 15 amino acids. In DNA form, the CDR3 reads TGTGCCAGCAGTGAATTAGCCGGGTCTAATGAAAAACTGTTTTTT. This gives the protein CASSELAGSNEKLFF.

This clone was recorded only once. This chain joins TRBV19 and TRBJ2-5; no reliable D call. CDR1 and CDR2 from the germline V gene are LNHDA and SQIVND (reference sequence). This CDR3 contains 12 residues. V was shortened by 8 bases and J by 1 base, with 8 bases between the two germline ends. CDR3 sequence: CASAGVQETQYF. The CDR3 DNA follows: TGTGCCAGTGCAGGCGTCCAAGAGACCCAGTACTTC.

This sequence joins TRBV5-1 and TRBJ2-3; 9 bases map to TRBD1. Looked up from germline, CDR1 is SGHRS and CDR2 is YFSETQ. The CDR3 has 15 residues. The J segment lost 3 bases and the V segment lost 4 bases, leaving 6 bases of the junction unmatched. The DNA for the CDR3 is TGCGCCAGCAGCCAAACGACAGGGGGAACAGATACGCAGTATTTT. Its protein product is CASSQTTGGTDTQYF.

Only a few counts were recorded for this clone. The chain links TRBV2 to TRBJ1-6; tentatively, D is TRBD1 (5 bases). The CDR3 covers 15 residues. V was clipped by 4 bases and J by 8 bases, with 15 bases between them. Germline values: CDR1 SNHLY, CDR2 FYNNEI. This CDR3 is CASSGQPTTYSPLHF. Written as DNA, the CDR3 is TGTGCCAGCAGTGGACAGCCGACCACCTATTCACCCCTCCACTTT.

This clone was picked up one time. The rearrangement uses TRBV5-1 and TRBJ2-3; 11 bases line up with TRBD2. Trimming took 2 bases from V and 3 from J; bases not matched to a gene: 2. The CDR3 length is 15 residues. Germline-derived CDR1 and CDR2 are SGHRS and YFSETQ. CDR3 DNA: TGCGCCAGCAGCTTACTAGCGGGGGTAACAGATACGCAGTATTTT. It translates to CASSLLAGVTDTQYF.

The chain employs TRBV10-3 and TRBJ2-1, with a possible D match to TRBD2 (6 bases). V lost 0 bases and J 4 bases, leaving 13 bases between the germline ends. The CDR3 is 16 residues long. The germline gives CDR1 ENHRY, CDR2 SYGVKD. The CDR3 bases are TGTGCCATCAGTGAGTCGACGTCTCGGGGGTACAATGAGCAGTTCTTC. Translated: CAISESTSRGYNEQFF.

The V and J genes are TRBV7-3 and TRBJ2-1; 9 bases fit TRBD1. This CDR3 has 16 residues. CDR1 is SGHTA, CDR2 FQGTGA, per germline. V trimming: 5 bases; J trimming: 6 bases; junction bases outside the gene matches: 11. Here the CDR3 reads CASSRLTGTGSNEQFF. The CDR3 nucleotides read TGTGCCAGCAGCCGACTCACCGGGACAGGGTCCAATGAGCAGTTCTTC.

This clone was observed a few times. The chain joins TRBV2 to TRBJ2-7; D is uncertain. CDR3 length equals 11 residues. Trimming removed 2 bases at V and 3 bases at J, with 2 bases between. Germline V gene data show CDR1 as SNHLY and CDR2 as FYNNEI. The chain's CDR3 is CASSELYEQYF. The CDR3 bases are TGTGCCAGCAGTGAACTCTACGAGCAGTACTTC.

The V and J genes are TRBV9 and TRBJ2-7; 10 nucleotides line up with TRBD2. Trimming cost V 4 bases and J 10 bases; bases outside gene matches: 8. The CDR3 loop spans 13 amino acids. Looked up from germline, CDR1 is SGDLS and CDR2 is YYNGEE. CDR3 coding DNA: TGTGCCAGCAGCAACGGACTAGCGGTGAATCAGTACTTC. Translation gives CASSNGLAVNQYF. Variable domain in full (rest from reference TRBV9 and TRBJ2-7): DSGVTQTPKHLITATGQRVTLRCSPRSGDLSVYWYQQSLDQGLQFLIQYYNGEERAKGNILERFSAQQFPDLHSELNLSSLELGDSALYFCASSNGLAVNQYFGPGTRLTVT.